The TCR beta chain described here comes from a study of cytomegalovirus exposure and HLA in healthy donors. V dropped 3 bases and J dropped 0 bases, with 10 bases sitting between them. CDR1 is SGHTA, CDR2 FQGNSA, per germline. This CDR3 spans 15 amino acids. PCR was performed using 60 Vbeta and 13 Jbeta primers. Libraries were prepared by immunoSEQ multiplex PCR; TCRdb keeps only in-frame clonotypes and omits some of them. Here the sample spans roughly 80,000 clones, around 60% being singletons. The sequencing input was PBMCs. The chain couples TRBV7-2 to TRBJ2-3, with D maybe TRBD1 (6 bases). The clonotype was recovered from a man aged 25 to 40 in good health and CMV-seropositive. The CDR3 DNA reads TGTGCCAGCAGCTTCGAGGGGGTGAGCACAGATACGCAGTATTTT. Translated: CASSFEGVSTDTQYF.